The 12 T cell receptor beta chains given below trace back to one sample, sequenced in a study of shared T cell receptors in the human thymus. TCRdb's copy holds only in-frame clones and misses some; the assay was immunoSEQ multiplex PCR. The sample lists some 760,000 clones; 75% to 90% were seen once. The sample was also reused in another study, on human thymus T cells.

Sequenced input: thymocytes. The receptor set was obtained from a girl under three years old with a congenital heart defect.

This clone was seen more than once but under ten times. This rearrangement joins TRBV7-5 to TRBJ2-7; TRBD1 was called by the table and not checked on the DNA. TRBV7-5 is a pseudogene. This CDR3 spans 14 amino acids. The CDR3 DNA reads as TGTGCCAGAAGCTGGAGACAGGGGGCCTACGAGCAGTACTTC. Translating gives CARSWRQGAYEQYF.

The chain employs TRBV7-9 and TRBJ2-7, with 9 bases that match TRBD1. Germline V gene data show CDR1 as SEHNR and CDR2 as FQNEAQ (reference sequence). Germline trimming cut 5 bases from V and 2 bases from J; bases unmatched to any gene: 4. The CDR3 extends over 14 amino acids. CDR3 region: CASSKTGGAYEQYF. The CDR3 DNA sequence: TGTGCCAGCAGCAAGACAGGGGGAGCCTACGAGCAGTACTTC.

The genes are TRBV19 and TRBJ1-2; D unclear. CDR1 is LNHDA and CDR2 is SQIVND in the germline V gene (reference sequence). The CDR3 totals 19 residues. Trimming took off 7 bases at V and 5 bases at J, with 32 bases between the two ends. CDR3 DNA: TGTGCCAGTACCACCCGCTGGAGTGTGATAGGTTTTCATCGGTATGGCTACACCTTC. Translating gives CASTTRWSVIGFHRYGYTF. Complete variable domain (other parts from reference TRBV19 and TRBJ1-2): DGGITQSPKYLFRKEGQNVTLSCEQNLNHDAMYWYRQDPGQGLRLIYYSQIVNDFQKGDIAEGYSVSREKKESFPLTVTSAQKNPTAFYLCASTTRWSVIGFHRYGYTFGSGTRLTVV.

This chain uses TRBV6-1 with TRBJ1-5; D might be TRBD1 (5 bases). The CDR3 consists of 16 residues. CDR1 is MNHNS and CDR2 is SASEGT in the germline V gene. The V and J ends lost 2 bases and 4 bases respectively, with 15 bases between them. The DNA of the CDR3 is TGTGCCAGCAGTGAAATGTACCAGGACAAGAATCAGCCCCAGCATTTT. It specifies CASSEMYQDKNQPQHF.

V is TRBV19 and J is TRBJ1-2; 8 bases are shared with TRBD1. The CDR3 is 18 residues long. Germline V gene data show CDR1 as LNHDA and CDR2 as SQIVND (reference sequence). V lost 3 bases to trimming and J lost 0 bases; unmatched junction nucleotides: 12. The CDR3 loop is CASSIQDREVSTNYGYTF. The CDR3 nucleotides read TGTGCCAGTAGTATCCAGGACAGGGAGGTATCAACTAACTATGGCTACACCTTC.

V gene TRBV25-1 combines with J gene TRBJ2-5; D ambiguous. Trimming stripped 0 bases from V and 1 base from J, with 6 bases between. Germline loops: CDR1 MGHDK, CDR2 SYGVNS. This CDR3 has 14 amino acids. DNA of the CDR3: TGTGCCAGCAGTGAATACCCCTCCCAAGAGACCCAGTACTTC. Translated, it gives CASSEYPSQETQYF.

This chain uses TRBV27 with TRBJ1-2, with D possibly matching TRBD1 (6 bases). V lost 4 bases, J lost 4 bases, and 19 bases lay in between. The length of the CDR3 is 16 residues. CDR1 and CDR2 (germline): MNHEY, SMNVEV (reference sequence). CDR3 in DNA: TGTGCCAGCAGTTCCGACCATACAGGGTCGGCCTATGGCTACACCTTC. Translating gives CASSSDHTGSAYGYTF.

The chain recombines TRBV27 with TRBJ1-5, with D possibly being TRBD1 (5 bases). CDR1 and CDR2 from the germline V gene are MNHEY and SMNVEV (reference sequence). The CDR3 totals 15 residues. Trimming left V 5 bases short and J 4 bases short, with 15 bases between. The CDR3 sequence is CASSRRPGGNQPQHF. DNA of the CDR3: TGTGCCAGCAGTAGGAGGCCCGGGGGAAATCAGCCCCAGCATTTT.

This clone was picked up a small number of times. V usage is TRBV4-1 and J usage is TRBJ1-5; possibly TRBD1 for D (6 bases). Per the germline V gene, CDR1 is MGHRA and CDR2 is YSYEKL. This CDR3 has 14 amino acids. V lost 4 bases and J lost 2, with 9 bases in between. The CDR3 is CASSLQGGNQPQHF. CDR3 bases: TGCGCCAGCAGCCTACAGGGAGGCAATCAGCCCCAGCATTTT.

V and J are TRBV18 and TRBJ1-1; 12 bases match TRBD1. J lost 2 bases, V lost 4 bases, and 5 bases had no gene match. The CDR3 is made up of 16 amino acids. Germline V gene lookup returns CDR1 KGHSH and CDR2 LQKENI. The CDR3 bases are TGTGCCAGCTCACGCCGGGACAGGGGGCCCAACACTGAAGCTTTCTTT. Translated, it gives CASSRRDRGPNTEAFF.

The genes are TRBV5-1 and TRBJ1-1, with a possible D match to TRBD1 (5 bases). The germline V gene encodes CDR1 SGHRS and CDR2 YFSETQ. The CDR3 contains 15 residues. The V end was cut by 0 bases, the J end by 5 bases, with 14 bases between. The CDR3 DNA follows: TGCGCCAGCAGCTTGGATCCAGGGCAGAGGACTGAAGCTTTCTTT. Its protein product is CASSLDPGQRTEAFF. The full variable domain, rest sourced from reference TRBV5-1 and TRBJ1-1, is KAGVTQTPRYLIKTRGQQVTLSCSPISGHRSVSWYQQTPGQGLQFLFEYFSETQRNKGNFPGRFSGRQFSNSRSEMNVSTLELGDSALYLCASSLDPGQRTEAFFGQGTRLTVV.

This clone has just a few counts. V gene TRBV12-5 combines with J gene TRBJ1-2; D is possibly TRBD1 (6 bases). The CDR3 is made up of 18 amino acids. The germline gives CDR1 LGHNT, CDR2 FRNRAP. V was pared by 2 bases and J by 4 bases, with 23 bases between. The chain's CDR3 is CASGLIYGQIEGIYGYTF. CDR3 sequence (DNA): TGTGCTAGTGGTTTGATCTATGGACAGATCGAGGGAATCTATGGCTACACCTTC. Full variable domain (missing parts from reference TRBV12-5 and TRBJ1-2): DARVTQTPRHKVTEMGQEVTMRCQPILGHNTVFWYRQTMMQGLELLAYFRNRAPLDDSGMPKDRFSAEMPDATLATLKIQPSEPRDSAVYFCASGLIYGQIEGIYGYTFGSGTRLTVV.